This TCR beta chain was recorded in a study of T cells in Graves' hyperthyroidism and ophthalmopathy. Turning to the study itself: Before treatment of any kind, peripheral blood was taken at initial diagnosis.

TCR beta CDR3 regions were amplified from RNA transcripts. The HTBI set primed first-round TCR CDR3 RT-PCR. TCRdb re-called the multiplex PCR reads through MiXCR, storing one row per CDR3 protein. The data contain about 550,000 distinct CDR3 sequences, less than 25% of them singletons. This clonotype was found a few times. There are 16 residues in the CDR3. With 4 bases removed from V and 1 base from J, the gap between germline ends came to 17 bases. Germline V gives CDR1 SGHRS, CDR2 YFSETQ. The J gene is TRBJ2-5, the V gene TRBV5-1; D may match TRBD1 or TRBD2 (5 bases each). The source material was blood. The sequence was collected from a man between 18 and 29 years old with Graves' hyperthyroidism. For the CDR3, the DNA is TGCGCCAGCAGCCCCGGGACGATAAGTTTCCAAGAGACCCAGTACTTC. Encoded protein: CASSPGTISFQETQYF.